Listed below are T cell receptor beta chains from one sample, sequenced in a study of cytomegalovirus exposure and HLA in healthy donors. Produced via immunoSEQ multiplex PCR; TCRdb's table is partial and in-frame only. The sample holds around 72,000 clones; 65% to 70% are singletons and the top ten take 20% to 25%. The sample was PBMCs. The receptors were gathered from a man aged 35 to 55 in good health and CMV-seropositive. Each CDR3 is given with its conserved first and last residue. The D gene is left open where the match is weak. Size is omitted from some rows. Given values are once, few, many or a class for expanded clones.

j_call v_call d_call clone_size cdr3_aa cdr3_nt
TRBJ2-5 TRBV27 . . CASSLLAQETQYF TGTGCCAGCAGTTTATTGGCCCAAGAGACCCAGTACTTC
TRBJ1-6 TRBV28 TRBD1 . CASSPGQGMKLSPLHF TGTGCCAGCAGTCCGGGACAGGGAATGAAATTATCACCCCTCCACTTT
TRBJ1-2 TRBV7-9 . . CASSLGESGYTF TGTGCCAGCAGCTTAGGGGAGAGTGGCTACACCTTC
TRBJ2-7 TRBV6-1 TRBD1 . CASSEDGTGSYEQYF TGTGCCAGCAGTGAAGATGGGACAGGGTCCTACGAGCAGTACTTC
TRBJ2-7 TRBV28 . . CASSPGVTPQYF TGTGCCAGCAGCCCCGGGGTCACCCCGCAGTACTTC
TRBJ2-5 TRBV29-1 TRBD1 . CSVPGQQETQYF TGCAGCGTTCCGGGACAGCAAGAGACCCAGTACTTC
TRBJ1-2 TRBV5-6 . . CASSFSPGGYTF TGTGCCAGCAGCTTTTCCCCCGGGGGCTACACCTTC
TRBJ1-2 TRBV15 TRBD1 . CATSSGPTGNGYTF TGTGCCACCAGCAGCGGCCCGACAGGGAATGGCTACACCTTC
TRBJ1-4 TRBV5-1 . . CASSLNPGADGNEKLFF TGCGCCAGCAGCTTAAACCCTGGAGCCGATGGTAATGAAAAACTGTTTTTT
TRBJ2-2 TRBV7-9 . . CASSLGTVRGGELFF TGTGCCAGCAGCCTAGGGACGGTTCGGGGAGGGGAGCTGTTTTTT
TRBJ1-5 TRBV28 TRBD1 . CASSSSDRGSNQPQHF TGTGCCAGCAGTTCGTCCGACAGGGGAAGCAATCAGCCCCAGCATTTT
TRBJ2-7 TRBV7-2 . . CATNRREEQYF TGTGCCACCAACCGAAGGGAGGAGCAGTACTTC
TRBJ1-2 TRBV29-1 . few CSVDRDRGNYGYTF TGCAGCGTTGACCGCGACCGGGGGAATTATGGCTACACCTTC
TRBJ2-5 TRBV2 TRBD2 few CASGRGGRGTQYF TGTGCCAGCGGGCGGGGCGGGAGGGGGACCCAGTACTTC
TRBJ1-5 TRBV7-7 TRBD1 few CASSFPDRGCQPQHF TGTGCTAGCAGCTTCCCGGACAGGGGTTGTCAGCCCCAGCATTTT
TRBJ2-7 TRBV11-2 . once CASSLEGLVYSYEQYF TGTGCCAGCAGCTTAGAAGGTCTAGTCTACTCCTACGAGCAGTACTTC
TRBJ1-1 TRBV15 . . CATSREYSMNTEAFF TGTGCCACCAGCAGAGAGTACAGCATGAACACTGAAGCTTTCTTT
TRBJ2-2 TRBV5-5 TRBD2 few CASSLGLAGTGELFF TGTGCCAGCAGCTTGGGACTAGCGGGGACCGGGGAGCTGTTTTTT
TRBJ1-1 TRBV5-1 TRBD1 . CASSSDRGTEAFF TGCGCCAGCAGCTCGGACAGGGGCACTGAAGCTTTCTTT
TRBJ1-2 TRBV4-3 . . CASSQERGRGYTF TGCGCCAGCAGCCAAGAAAGGGGCCGTGGCTACACCTTC
TRBJ2-7 TRBV4-1 . . CASSQATGVSYEQYF TGCGCCAGCAGCCAAGCAACGGGGGTGTCCTACGAGCAGTACTTC
TRBJ2-7 TRBV4-2 . . CASSPTSYEQYF TGTGCCAGCAGCCCGACATCCTACGAGCAGTACTTC
TRBJ1-4 TRBV5-1 TRBD1 few CASSQSTGGAGLFF TGCGCCAGCAGCCAATCGACAGGGGGCGCCGGGCTGTTTTTT
TRBJ1-5 TRBV7-2 TRBD1 few CASSLDRYGNQPQHF TGTGCCAGCAGCTTGGACAGGTATGGCAATCAGCCCCAGCATTTT
TRBJ1-6 TRBV9 . . CASSVGFSGIYSPLHF TGTGCCAGCAGCGTAGGATTTAGCGGAATTTATTCACCCCTCCACTTT
TRBJ2-7 TRBV4-2 . . CASSQDEGVGEQYF TGTGCCAGCAGCCAAGATGAGGGGGTCGGCGAGCAGTACTTC
TRBJ2-2 TRBV15 . once CATSRQKTGELFF TGTGCCACCAGCAGACAGAAGACCGGGGAGCTGTTTTTT
TRBJ2-5 TRBV7-2 . . CASSYSGVETQYF TGTGCCAGCAGCTACTCGGGGGTCGAGACCCAGTACTTC
TRBJ2-3 TRBV5-1 . . CASLGADTQYF TGCGCCAGCCTTGGGGCGGATACGCAGTATTTT
TRBJ2-1 TRBV28 . . CASSLYSGEQFF TGTGCCAGCAGCCTTTACTCTGGTGAGCAGTTCTTC
TRBJ2-2 TRBV5-1 TRBD1 . CASRSGTANTGELFF TGCGCCAGCCGGTCCGGGACAGCGAACACCGGGGAGCTGTTTTTT
TRBJ2-3 TRBV15 TRBD2 few CATSRGASGGWGDTQYF TGTGCCACCAGCAGAGGAGCTAGCGGGGGTTGGGGGGATACGCAGTATTTT
TRBJ1-1 TRBV7-9 TRBD1 . CASTPPGGMVNTEAFF TGTGCCAGCACCCCGCCAGGGGGCATGGTGAACACTGAAGCTTTCTTT
TRBJ1-2 TRBV28 TRBD1 few CASSETGVFPYGYTF TGTGCCAGCAGTGAGACAGGGGTTTTTCCCTATGGCTACACCTTC
TRBJ2-7 TRBV5-5 TRBD2 . CASSLLASGGEQYF TGTGCCAGCAGCTTGTTGGCTAGCGGGGGCGAGCAGTACTTC
TRBJ2-3 TRBV30 . . CAWSQGLGTDTQYF TGTGCCTGGAGTCAGGGGTTGGGCACAGATACGCAGTATTTT
TRBJ2-1 TRBV6-1 . . CASSLNAHNEQFF TGTGCCAGCAGTCTAAACGCTCACAATGAGCAGTTCTTC
TRBJ1-2 TRBV7-8 . once CASSLNGDFRGGYTF TGTGCCAGCAGCCTGAACGGGGACTTCAGAGGAGGCTACACCTTC
TRBJ2-7 TRBV6-1 . few CASSKNTGSSNEQYF TGTGCCAGCAGTAAAAACACAGGGTCTTCCAACGAGCAGTACTTC
TRBJ2-7 TRBV29-1 TRBD2 few CSASQGGNLGEQYF TGCAGCGCCTCGCAGGGAGGGAACTTAGGCGAGCAGTACTTC
TRBJ2-5 TRBV11-2 . . CASSFLRHGETQYF TGTGCCAGCAGCTTTCTTAGACACGGAGAGACCCAGTACTTC
TRBJ2-7 TRBV11-2 . few CASSSWDMSYEQYF TGTGCCAGCAGTTCCTGGGACATGTCCTACGAGCAGTACTTC
TRBJ1-2 TRBV30 TRBD1 . CAWARDRGIYGYTF TGTGCCTGGGCCCGGGACAGGGGGATCTATGGCTACACCTTC
TRBJ2-5 TRBV30 . . CAWSLTETQYF TGTGCCTGGAGTCTAACGGAGACCCAGTACTTC
TRBJ2-7 TRBV6-1 . . CASSELGSSYEQYF TGTGCCAGCAGTGAACTGGGGAGCTCCTACGAGCAGTACTTC
TRBJ2-5 TRBV11-2 TRBD2 . CASSLGTTLGETQYF TGTGCCAGCAGCCTCGGGACTACCTTGGGTGAGACCCAGTACTTC
TRBJ2-1 TRBV7-6 . once CASSPNLPTEQFF TGTGCCAGCAGCCCCAACCTGCCTACTGAGCAGTTCTTC
TRBJ1-2 TRBV7-2 . . CASSLDSDGYTF TGTGCCAGCAGCTTAGACAGTGATGGCTACACCTTC
TRBJ1-6 TRBV29-1 TRBD1 . CSVLEGGSDLSPLHF TGCAGCGTCCTGGAAGGGGGCTCCGATCTTTCACCCCTCCACTTT